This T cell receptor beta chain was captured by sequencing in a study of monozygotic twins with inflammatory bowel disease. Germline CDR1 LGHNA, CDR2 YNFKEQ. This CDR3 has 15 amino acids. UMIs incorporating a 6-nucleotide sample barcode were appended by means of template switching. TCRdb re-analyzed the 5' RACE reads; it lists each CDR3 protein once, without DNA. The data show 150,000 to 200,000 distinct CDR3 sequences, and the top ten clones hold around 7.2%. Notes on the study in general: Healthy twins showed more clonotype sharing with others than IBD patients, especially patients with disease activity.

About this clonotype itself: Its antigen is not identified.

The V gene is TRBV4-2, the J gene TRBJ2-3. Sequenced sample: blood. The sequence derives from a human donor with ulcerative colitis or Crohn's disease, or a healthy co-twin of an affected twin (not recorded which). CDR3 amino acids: CASSQETVSTDTQYF.